This record concerns one T cell receptor (delta chain) sequence. A junction end diverges from the germline sequence, so it may reflect a read error. This entry belongs to a study of gamma-delta T cells after stem cell transplantation. TCRdb re-called clones from the RT-PCR reads using CATT. The data hold 1,000 or so delta-chain clones, with roughly 9% observed a single time. Germline lookup yields CDR1 GEAIGNYY and CDR2 EKD. The CDR3 consists of 18 residues. This chain links TRDV2 with TRDJ1; 13 bases map to TRDD3. The receptor was derived from a human donor. It is not recorded whose cells these are; they may come from a transplant donor. The sample consisted of gamma-delta T cells. The CDR3 region is CACDALLGDTKDTDKPIF. CDR3 bases: TGTGCCTGTGACGCATTACTGGGGGATACGAAGGACACCGATAAACCCATCTTT.